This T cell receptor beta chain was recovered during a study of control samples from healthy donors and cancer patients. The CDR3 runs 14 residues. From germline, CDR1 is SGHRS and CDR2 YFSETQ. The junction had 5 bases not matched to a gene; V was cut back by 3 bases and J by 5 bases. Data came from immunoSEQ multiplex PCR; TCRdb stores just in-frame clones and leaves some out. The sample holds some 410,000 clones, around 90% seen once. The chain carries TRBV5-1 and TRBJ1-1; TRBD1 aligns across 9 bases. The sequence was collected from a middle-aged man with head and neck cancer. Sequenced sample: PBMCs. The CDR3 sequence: CASSWDRARTEAFF. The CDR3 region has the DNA TGCGCCAGCAGCTGGGACAGGGCGAGAACTGAAGCTTTCTTT.